The source of this T cell receptor beta chain is a study of blood T cell repertoires in COVID-19. Study information: The United States, Italy and Spain were the sources of the acute and convalescent COVID-19 samples. The analysed material was cDNA or gDNA that came from T cells, B-cell-depleted T cells, or PBMCs.

Methods used by the authors: Estimates of nucleated cell counts were drawn from the amplification of reference gene primers. The repertoire was sequenced with immunoSEQ multiplex PCR; TCRdb's copy has only in-frame clones and lacks some. The DNA was the basis for D and trimming; V, J and clone size are from that table. Here the sample spans 110,000 or so clones, 85% to 90% being singletons. Looked up from germline, CDR1 is SGHTA and CDR2 is FQGNSA. The CDR3 contains 18 residues. V dropped 1 base and J dropped 5; count of bases not matched to a gene: 15. Source material: peripheral blood. This TCR was recovered from a woman between 50 and 59 years old with acute or convalescent COVID-19. J is TRBJ2-3 and V is TRBV7-2; TRBD1 matches at 7 bases. CDR3 nucleotide sequence: TGTGCCAGCAGCTTAGATTACCACATAACAGGGGCGGGAGATACGCAGTATTTT. It encodes CASSLDYHITGAGDTQYF.